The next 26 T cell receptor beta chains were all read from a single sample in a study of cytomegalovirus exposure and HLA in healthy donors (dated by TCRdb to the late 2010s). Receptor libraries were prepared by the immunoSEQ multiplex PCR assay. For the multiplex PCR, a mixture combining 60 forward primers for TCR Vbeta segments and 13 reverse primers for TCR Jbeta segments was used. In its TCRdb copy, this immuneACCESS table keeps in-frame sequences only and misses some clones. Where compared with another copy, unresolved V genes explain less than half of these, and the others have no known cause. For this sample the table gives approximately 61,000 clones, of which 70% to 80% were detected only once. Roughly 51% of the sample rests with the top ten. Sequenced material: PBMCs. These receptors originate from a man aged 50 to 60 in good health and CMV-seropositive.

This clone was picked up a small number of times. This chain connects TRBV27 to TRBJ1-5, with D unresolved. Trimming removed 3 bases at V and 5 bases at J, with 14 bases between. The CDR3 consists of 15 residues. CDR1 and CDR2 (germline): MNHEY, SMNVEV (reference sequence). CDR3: CASSFLRQRDQPQHF. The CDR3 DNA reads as TGTGCCAGCAGTTTTTTACGGCAGCGGGATCAGCCCCAGCATTTT.

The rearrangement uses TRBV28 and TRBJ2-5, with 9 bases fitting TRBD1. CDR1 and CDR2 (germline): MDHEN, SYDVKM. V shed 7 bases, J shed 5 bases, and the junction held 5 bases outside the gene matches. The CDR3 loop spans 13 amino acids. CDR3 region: CASIKDRGETQYF. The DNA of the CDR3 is TGTGCCAGCATCAAAGACAGGGGGGAGACCCAGTACTTC.

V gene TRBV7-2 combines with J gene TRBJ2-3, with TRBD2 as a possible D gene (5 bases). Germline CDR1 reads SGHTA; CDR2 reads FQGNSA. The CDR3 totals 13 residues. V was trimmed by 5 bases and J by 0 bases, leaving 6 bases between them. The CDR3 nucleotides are TGTGCCAGCAGCCCGGGGAGCACAGATACGCAGTATTTT. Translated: CASSPGSTDTQYF.

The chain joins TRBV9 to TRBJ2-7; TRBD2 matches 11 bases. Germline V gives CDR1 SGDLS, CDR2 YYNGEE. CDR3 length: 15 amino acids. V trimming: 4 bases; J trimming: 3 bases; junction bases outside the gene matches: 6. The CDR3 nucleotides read TGTGCCAGCAGCCCCCGGGGACTAGCGGACTACGAGCAGTACTTC. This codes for CASSPRGLADYEQYF.

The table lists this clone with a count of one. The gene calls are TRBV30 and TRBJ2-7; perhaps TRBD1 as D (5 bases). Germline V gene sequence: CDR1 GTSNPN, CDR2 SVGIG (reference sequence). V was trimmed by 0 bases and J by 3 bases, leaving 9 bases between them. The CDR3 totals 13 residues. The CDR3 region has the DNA TGTGCCTGGAGTGTCCAGGGAAACTACGAGCAGTACTTC. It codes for CAWSVQGNYEQYF.

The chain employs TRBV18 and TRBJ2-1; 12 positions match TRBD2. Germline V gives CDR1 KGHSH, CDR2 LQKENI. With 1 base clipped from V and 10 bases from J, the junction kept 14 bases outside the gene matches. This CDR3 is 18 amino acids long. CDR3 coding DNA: TGTGCCAGCTCACCACTTGGTATGGCTAGCGGGAGGGCCTACGAGCAGTTCTTC. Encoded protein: CASSPLGMASGRAYEQFF.

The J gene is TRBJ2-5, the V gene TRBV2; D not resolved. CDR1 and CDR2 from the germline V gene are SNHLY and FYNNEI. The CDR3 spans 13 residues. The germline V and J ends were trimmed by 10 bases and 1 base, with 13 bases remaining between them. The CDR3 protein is CAISPETQETQYF. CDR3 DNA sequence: TGTGCCATCTCGCCGGAGACCCAAGAGACCCAGTACTTC.

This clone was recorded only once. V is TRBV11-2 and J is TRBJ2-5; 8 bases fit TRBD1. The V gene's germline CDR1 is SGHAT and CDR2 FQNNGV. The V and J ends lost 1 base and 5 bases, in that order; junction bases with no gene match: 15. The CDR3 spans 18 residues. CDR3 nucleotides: TGTGCCAGCAGCTTAGTCCTCCCTGGACAGGGTCGAACGGAGACCCAGTACTTC. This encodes CASSLVLPGQGRTETQYF.

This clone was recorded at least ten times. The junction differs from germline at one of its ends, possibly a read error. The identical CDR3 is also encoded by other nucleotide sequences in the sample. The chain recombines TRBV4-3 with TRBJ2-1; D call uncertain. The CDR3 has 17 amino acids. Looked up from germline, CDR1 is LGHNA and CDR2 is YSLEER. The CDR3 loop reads CARSQDLIVIIYNEQFF. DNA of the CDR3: TGCGCCAGAAGCCAAGATCTGATAGTAATCATCTACAATGAGCAGTTCTTC.

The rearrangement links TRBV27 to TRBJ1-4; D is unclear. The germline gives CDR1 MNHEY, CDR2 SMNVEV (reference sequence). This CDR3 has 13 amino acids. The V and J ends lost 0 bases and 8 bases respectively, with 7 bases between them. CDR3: CASSLSRVEKLFF. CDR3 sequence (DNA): TGTGCCAGCAGTTTATCGAGAGTCGAAAAACTGTTTTTT.

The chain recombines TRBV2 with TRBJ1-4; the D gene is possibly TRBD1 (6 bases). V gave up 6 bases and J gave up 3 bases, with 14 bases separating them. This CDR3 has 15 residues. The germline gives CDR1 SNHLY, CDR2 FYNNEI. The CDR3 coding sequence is TGTGCCAGCAGGAGCACAGGGTCTCCTAATGAAAAACTGTTTTTT. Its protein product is CASRSTGSPNEKLFF.

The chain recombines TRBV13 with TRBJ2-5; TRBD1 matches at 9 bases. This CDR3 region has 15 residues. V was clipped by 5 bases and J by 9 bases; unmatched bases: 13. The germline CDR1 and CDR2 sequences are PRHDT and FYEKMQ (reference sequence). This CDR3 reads CASSVARDRAGAQYF. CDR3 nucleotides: TGTGCCAGCAGCGTAGCCCGGGACAGGGCGGGGGCCCAGTACTTC.

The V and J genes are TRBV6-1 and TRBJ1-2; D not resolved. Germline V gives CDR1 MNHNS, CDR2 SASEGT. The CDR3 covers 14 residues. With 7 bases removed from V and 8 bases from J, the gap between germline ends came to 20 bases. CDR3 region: CASKEDPGKRGYTF. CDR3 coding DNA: TGTGCCAGCAAAGAGGATCCGGGAAAACGCGGCTACACCTTC.

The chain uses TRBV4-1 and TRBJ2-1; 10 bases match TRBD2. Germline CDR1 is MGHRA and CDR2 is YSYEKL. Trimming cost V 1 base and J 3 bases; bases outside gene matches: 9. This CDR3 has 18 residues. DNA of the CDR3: TGCGCCAGCAGCCAAGCCGCCTCTAGCGGGAGTTTCTACAATGAGCAGTTCTTC. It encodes CASSQAASSGSFYNEQFF.

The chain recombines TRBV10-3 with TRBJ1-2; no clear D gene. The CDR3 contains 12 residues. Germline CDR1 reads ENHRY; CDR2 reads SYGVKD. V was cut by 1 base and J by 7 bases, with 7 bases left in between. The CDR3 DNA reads TGTGCCATCAGTGAGTTTCGGAGTGGCTACACCTTC. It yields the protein CAISEFRSGYTF.

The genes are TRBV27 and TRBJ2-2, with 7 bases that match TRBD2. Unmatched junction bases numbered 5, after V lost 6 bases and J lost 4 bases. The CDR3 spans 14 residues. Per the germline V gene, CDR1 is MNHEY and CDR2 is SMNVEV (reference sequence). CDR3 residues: CASRHTGGTGELFF. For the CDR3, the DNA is TGTGCCAGCAGGCATACGGGGGGCACCGGGGAGCTGTTTTTT.

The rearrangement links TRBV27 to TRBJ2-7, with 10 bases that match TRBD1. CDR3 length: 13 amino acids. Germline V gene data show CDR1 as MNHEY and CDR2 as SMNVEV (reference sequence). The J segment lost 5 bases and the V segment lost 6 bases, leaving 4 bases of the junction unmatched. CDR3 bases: TGTGCCAGCAGGAGGGACAGGGGCGACGAGCAGTACTTC. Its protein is CASRRDRGDEQYF.

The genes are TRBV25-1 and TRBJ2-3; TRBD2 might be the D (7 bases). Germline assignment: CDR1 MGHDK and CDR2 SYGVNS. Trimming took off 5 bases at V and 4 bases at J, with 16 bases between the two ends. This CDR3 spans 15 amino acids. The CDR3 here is CASSITRGAADTQYF. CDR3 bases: TGTGCCAGCAGTATTACACGGGGGGCGGCAGATACGCAGTATTTT.

The CDR3 region is CASSGFPTTSGTDTQYF. CDR3 coding DNA: TGCGCCAGCAGCGGGTTTCCTACGACTAGCGGGACAGATACGCAGTATTTT. V usage is TRBV5-1 and J usage is TRBJ2-3; 10 bases are a match to TRBD2. CDR1 and CDR2 (germline): SGHRS, YFSETQ. The V segment lost 4 bases and the J segment 3 bases; nucleotides outside the gene matches: 11. This CDR3 has 17 amino acids. Full variable domain (outside the CDR3, taken from reference TRBV5-1 and TRBJ2-3): KAGVTQTPRYLIKTRGQQVTLSCSPISGHRSVSWYQQTPGQGLQFLFEYFSETQRNKGNFPGRFSGRQFSNSRSEMNVSTLELGDSALYLCASSGFPTTSGTDTQYFGPGTRLTVL.

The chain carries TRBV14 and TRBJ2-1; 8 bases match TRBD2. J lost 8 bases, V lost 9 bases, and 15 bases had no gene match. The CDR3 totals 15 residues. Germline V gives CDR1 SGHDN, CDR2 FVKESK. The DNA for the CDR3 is TGTGCCAGTTCCCGGACTAGCCTCGCTGTCCATGAGCAGTTCTTC. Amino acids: CASSRTSLAVHEQFF.

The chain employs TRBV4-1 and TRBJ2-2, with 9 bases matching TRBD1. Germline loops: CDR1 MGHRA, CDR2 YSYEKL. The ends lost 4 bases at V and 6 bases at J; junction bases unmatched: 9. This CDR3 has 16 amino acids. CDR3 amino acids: CASSPSPGQGPGELFF. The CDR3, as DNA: TGCGCCAGCAGCCCCTCACCGGGACAGGGACCCGGGGAGCTGTTTTTT.

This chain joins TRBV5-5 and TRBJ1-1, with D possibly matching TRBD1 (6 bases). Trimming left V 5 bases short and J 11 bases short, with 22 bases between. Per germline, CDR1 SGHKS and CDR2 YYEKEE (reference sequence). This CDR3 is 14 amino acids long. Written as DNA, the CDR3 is TGTGCCAGCAGGTCCCCGGGACAAAGAAAGGATGCTTTCTTT. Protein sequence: CASRSPGQRKDAFF.

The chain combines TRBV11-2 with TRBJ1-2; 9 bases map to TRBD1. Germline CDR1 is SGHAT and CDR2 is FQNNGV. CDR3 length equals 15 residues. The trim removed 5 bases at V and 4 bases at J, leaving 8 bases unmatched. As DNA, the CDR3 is TGTGCCAGCAGCCCGGGACAGGGCTACACCTATGGCTACACCTTC. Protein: CASSPGQGYTYGYTF.

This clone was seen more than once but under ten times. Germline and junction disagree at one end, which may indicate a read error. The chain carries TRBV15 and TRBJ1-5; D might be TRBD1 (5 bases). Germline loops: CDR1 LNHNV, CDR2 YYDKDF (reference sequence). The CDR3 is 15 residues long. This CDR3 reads CATSRAGGTGQPQNF. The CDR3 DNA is TGTGCCACCAGCAGGGCGGGAGGGACGGGTCAGCCCCAGAATTTT.

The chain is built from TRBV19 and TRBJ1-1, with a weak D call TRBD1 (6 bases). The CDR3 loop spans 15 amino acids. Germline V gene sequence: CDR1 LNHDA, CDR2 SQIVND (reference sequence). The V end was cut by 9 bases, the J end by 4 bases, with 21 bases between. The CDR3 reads CASLPSGGGGTEAFF. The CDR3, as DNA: TGTGCCAGCCTCCCCTCGGGGGGCGGTGGCACTGAAGCTTTCTTT.

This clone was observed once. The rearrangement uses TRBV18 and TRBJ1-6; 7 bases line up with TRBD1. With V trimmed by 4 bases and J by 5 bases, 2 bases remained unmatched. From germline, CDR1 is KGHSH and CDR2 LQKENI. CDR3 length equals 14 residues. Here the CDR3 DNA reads TGTGCCAGCTCACTTGGGACAGATAATTCACCCCTCCACTTT. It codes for CASSLGTDNSPLHF.